Below, one T cell receptor (beta chain) is given with its context. Sample time point: peripheral blood 6 weeks after treatment start. Peripheral blood mononuclear cells were collected from every patient before and during treatment, yielding between 1 and 8 samples per patient. This entry belongs to a study of PD-L1 blockade in urothelial cancer. Measured with immunoSEQ multiplex PCR; TCRdb has only the in-frame clones, and not every one. Counted here are about 43,000 clones, 83% occurring once; the ten biggest clones make up approximately 15%. This sample comprised PBMCs, obtained around atezolizumab (anti-PD-L1) treatment. The sequence derives from a man between 60 and 75 years old with urothelial cancer.

The chain's CDR3 is CASSSRRQEYNEQFF. CDR3 bases: TGTGCCAGCAGCTCCCGGAGACAGGAATACAATGAGCAGTTCTTC. V gene TRBV5-4 combines with J gene TRBJ2-1; a weak D match, TRBD1 (6 bases). The germline gives CDR1 SGHNT, CDR2 YYREEE (reference sequence). The CDR3 consists of 15 residues. The V end was cut by 3 bases, the J end by 4 bases, with 14 bases between.